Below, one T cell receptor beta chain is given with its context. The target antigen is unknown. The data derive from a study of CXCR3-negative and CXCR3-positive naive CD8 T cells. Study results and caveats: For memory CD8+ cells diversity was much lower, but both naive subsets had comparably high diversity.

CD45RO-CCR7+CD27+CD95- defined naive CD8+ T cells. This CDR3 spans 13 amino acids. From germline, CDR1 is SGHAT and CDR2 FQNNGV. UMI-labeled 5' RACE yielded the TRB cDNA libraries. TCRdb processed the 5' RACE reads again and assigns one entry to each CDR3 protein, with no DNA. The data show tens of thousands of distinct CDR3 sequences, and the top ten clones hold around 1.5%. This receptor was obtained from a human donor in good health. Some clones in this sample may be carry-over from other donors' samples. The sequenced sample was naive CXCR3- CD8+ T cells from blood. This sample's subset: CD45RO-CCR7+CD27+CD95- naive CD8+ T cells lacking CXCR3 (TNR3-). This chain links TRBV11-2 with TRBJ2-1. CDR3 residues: CASSFRSSNEQFF.